The next 30 T cell receptor beta chains were all read from a single sample in a study of Ad26.COV2.S vaccination and SARS-CoV-2 variants. Sequenced by immunoSEQ multiplex PCR; TCRdb stores in-frame clones only, minus some. There are almost 400,000 clones in the sample; around nine tenths occur only once, and about 2% lies in the top ten. Regarding treatment: roughly 19 received Ad26.COV2.S at low or high dose, single or two shots; about 5 received placebo; per-sample allocation not given. Sampling took place 63 days after the first vaccine or placebo injection. This material consisted of peripheral blood, taken in a trial of Ad26.COV2.S vaccine versus placebo. Source of these receptors: a person between 18 and 65 years old who received the Ad26.COV2.S COVID-19 vaccine or a placebo.

This clone was recorded only once. The rearrangement links TRBV9 to TRBJ2-1, with 15 bases identical to TRBD2. The CDR3 is 16 amino acids. The V gene end was trimmed by 0 bases and the J gene end by 7 bases; junction bases not matched to a gene: 2. CDR1 and CDR2 (germline): SGDLS, YYNGEE. The CDR3 DNA is TGTGCCAGCAGCGTAGGGACTAGCGGGAGGGGGAATGAGCAGTTCTTC. Its protein is CASSVGTSGRGNEQFF. Looking up the rest from reference TRBV9 and TRBJ2-1 gives the full variable domain: DSGVTQTPKHLITATGQRVTLRCSPRSGDLSVYWYQQSLDQGLQFLIQYYNGEERAKGNILERFSAQQFPDLHSELNLSSLELGDSALYFCASSVGTSGRGNEQFFGPGTRLTVL.

This chain uses TRBV12-3 or TRBV12-4 with TRBJ2-2, with D hard to call. Trimming shortened V by 6 bases and J by 6 bases, and 11 bases separated the two germline ends. This CDR3 is built from 13 residues. The CDR3 region has the DNA TGTGCCAGCAGCCCCAGCTCCGCCGGGGAGCTGTTTTTT. This sequence encodes CASSPSSAGELFF.

The chain is built from TRBV4-1 and TRBJ2-5; 11 positions agree with TRBD2. V trimming: 0 bases; J trimming: 5 bases; junction bases outside the gene matches: 8. CDR3 size: 17 residues. The V gene's germline CDR1 is MGHRA and CDR2 YSYEKL. CDR3 protein: CASSQEASGRHQETQYF. The CDR3 DNA reads as TGCGCCAGCAGCCAAGAGGCTAGCGGGAGGCATCAGGAGACCCAGTACTTC.

This clone was observed a handful of times. The CDR3 DNA sequence: TGTGCCAGCAGCGACAGGGGTAGCCACAATGAGCAGTTCTTC. Protein sequence: CASSDRGSHNEQFF. The chain links TRBV28 to TRBJ2-1; 8 bases map to TRBD1. Germline values: CDR1 MDHEN, CDR2 SYDVKM. The length of the CDR3 is 14 residues. Unmatched junction bases numbered 6, after V lost 6 bases and J lost 5 bases.

This sequence joins TRBV10-3 and TRBJ2-7; perhaps TRBD1 as D (7 bases). The V and J ends lost 0 bases and 1 base respectively, with 13 bases between them. CDR1 ENHRY and CDR2 SYGVKD come from the germline V gene. The CDR3 is 16 amino acids. The CDR3 DNA is TGTGCCATCAGTGAGTCAGGAGGGGGCCTTTCCTACGAGCAGTACTTC. It encodes CAISESGGGLSYEQYF.

This chain links TRBV9 with TRBJ1-5; no clear D. The germline gives CDR1 SGDLS, CDR2 YYNGEE. V was cut by 3 bases and J by 1 base, with 8 bases left in between. The CDR3 is made up of 14 amino acids. CDR3 in amino acids: CASSASGSNQPQHF. CDR3 DNA: TGTGCCAGCAGCGCAAGCGGCAGCAATCAGCCCCAGCATTTT.

This clone was detected only a few times. This chain joins TRBV19 and TRBJ2-7, with D uncertain. CDR3 size: 15 residues. Germline CDR1 reads LNHDA; CDR2 reads SQIVND (reference sequence). Deletions cut 0 bases from V and 0 bases from J, with 9 bases between. The CDR3: CASSIDAEPSYEQYF. The CDR3, as DNA: TGTGCCAGTAGTATAGATGCGGAGCCCTCCTACGAGCAGTACTTC.

This clone came up once. The J gene is TRBJ2-7, the V gene TRBV14, with D perhaps given as TRBD1 or TRBD2 (5 bases each). The germline gives CDR1 SGHDN, CDR2 FVKESK. This CDR3 contains 15 residues. V was shortened by 5 bases and J by 6 bases, with 20 bases between the two germline ends. This CDR3 reads CASSTLGTHLSEQYF. The CDR3 bases are TGTGCCAGCAGCACCTTAGGGACGCACTTGTCCGAGCAGTACTTC.

The chain carries TRBV12-3 or TRBV12-4 and TRBJ1-5, with D possibly matching TRBD1 (5 bases). Trimming cost V 7 bases and J 11 bases, with 15 bases left between them. The CDR3 is 12 residues long. As DNA, the CDR3 is TGTGCCAGCAATCGCGGTATGGGGGCCCAGCATTTT. Translated, it gives CASNRGMGAQHF.

CDR3 coding DNA: TGTGCCAGCAGTTACTCGATGGGTAGCAATCAGCCCCAGCATTTT. Protein product: CASSYSMGSNQPQHF. The genes are TRBV6-5 and TRBJ1-5; D is ambiguous. Germline V CDR1 and CDR2: MNHEY, SVGAGI. Between the trimmed V and J ends, which lost 0 bases and 0 bases, there was a span of 6 bases. The CDR3 is 15 residues long.

This clone was detected only a few times. V usage is TRBV5-5 and J usage is TRBJ1-3, with 8 nucleotides matching TRBD1. V lost 4 bases and J lost 3; bases outside the gene matches: 6. From germline, CDR1 is SGHKS and CDR2 YYEKEE (reference sequence). This CDR3 has 15 amino acids. CDR3 protein: CASSTTTGDGNTIYF. CDR3 sequence (DNA): TGTGCCAGCAGCACCACGACAGGGGATGGAAACACCATATATTTT.

The chain couples TRBV4-1 to TRBJ2-7, with a possible D match to TRBD1 (6 bases). V shed 1 base and J shed 3 bases, with 7 bases lying between them. Germline values: CDR1 MGHRA, CDR2 YSYEKL. The CDR3 length is 13 residues. The CDR3 loop is CASSQGQDYEQYF. The CDR3 coding sequence is TGCGCCAGCAGCCAAGGACAGGACTACGAGCAGTACTTC.

Worth noting for this clone: The same CDR3 can be traced to other DNA sequences in this sample. The V and J genes are TRBV6-4 and TRBJ2-2; weak D call: TRBD2 (6 bases). Trimming shortened V by 0 bases and J by 5 bases, and 7 bases separated the two germline ends. This CDR3 region has 14 residues. Germline V lookup: CDR1 MRHNA, CDR2 SNTAGT. The CDR3 sequence is CASSDSGGTGELFF. The CDR3 DNA is TGTGCCAGCAGTGACTCGGGAGGAACCGGGGAGCTGTTTTTT.

The chain combines TRBV5-1 with TRBJ1-1; 8 bases are shared with TRBD1. The germline V gene has CDR1 SGHRS and CDR2 YFSETQ. With V trimmed by 3 bases and J by 6 bases, 7 bases remained unmatched. The CDR3 spans 14 residues. The CDR3 DNA reads TGCGCCAGCAGCTCCGGACAGGGTTATTCTGAAGCTTTCTTT. Protein: CASSSGQGYSEAFF. Supplemented by reference TRBV5-1 and TRBJ1-1, the full variable domain reads KAGVTQTPRYLIKTRGQQVTLSCSPISGHRSVSWYQQTPGQGLQFLFEYFSETQRNKGNFPGRFSGRQFSNSRSEMNVSTLELGDSALYLCASSSGQGYSEAFFGQGTRLTVV.

The gene calls are TRBV7-8 and TRBJ2-1, with 7 bases lining up with TRBD1. V gave up 4 bases and J gave up 4 bases; unmatched junction bases: 4. The V gene's germline CDR1 is SGHVS and CDR2 FQNEAQ. The CDR3 consists of 14 residues. The CDR3 protein is CASSSVRGYNEQFF. For the CDR3, the DNA is TGTGCCAGCAGCTCCGTCAGGGGGTACAATGAGCAGTTCTTC. Filled out from reference TRBV7-8 and TRBJ2-1, the complete variable domain reads GAGVSQSPRYKVAKRGQDVALRCDPISGHVSLFWYQQALGQGPEFLTYFQNEAQLDKSGLPSDRFFAERPEGSVSTLKIQRTQQEDSAVYLCASSSVRGYNEQFFGPGTRLTVL.

V gene TRBV7-9 combines with J gene TRBJ1-4; D is uncertain. The CDR3 has 12 residues. Germline values: CDR1 SEHNR, CDR2 FQNEAQ (reference sequence). V was trimmed by 3 bases and J by 6 bases, leaving 5 bases between them. The CDR3 coding sequence is TGTGCCAGCAGCTTCGCGGATGAAAAACTGTTTTTT. Translated: CASSFADEKLFF.

This clone was picked up one time. The CDR3 loop is CASSLGRSGTEAFF. CDR3 DNA: TGTGCCAGCAGCTTGGGGAGGTCGGGGACTGAAGCTTTCTTT. V and J are TRBV7-3 and TRBJ1-1; D not certain. The germline V gene has CDR1 SGHTA and CDR2 FQGTGA. This CDR3 has 14 amino acids. V shed 3 bases and J shed 5 bases, with 13 bases lying between them.

The rearrangement uses TRBV27 and TRBJ2-7, with D uncertain. The V gene's germline CDR1 is MNHEY and CDR2 SMNVEV (reference sequence). Trimming took off 4 bases at V and 4 bases at J, with 23 bases between the two ends. The CDR3 runs 17 residues. This CDR3 is CASSSPWEDRALYEQYF. The DNA of the CDR3 is TGTGCCAGCAGTTCTCCCTGGGAAGACCGAGCCTTATACGAGCAGTACTTC.

The V call is TRBV28, the J call TRBJ2-7, with a tentative D call TRBD1 (5 bases). Trimming pared 6 bases from V and 2 bases from J, leaving 11 bases between. The CDR3 runs to 13 residues. Germline V lookup: CDR1 MDHEN, CDR2 SYDVKM. CDR3 region: CASRRQNTYEQYF. CDR3 nucleotides: TGTGCCAGCAGGCGACAGAATACCTACGAGCAGTACTTC.

The V gene is TRBV7-9, the J gene TRBJ2-2; D unclear. CDR1 and CDR2 from the germline V gene are SEHNR and FQNEAQ (reference sequence). V was trimmed by 4 bases and J by 7 bases, leaving 7 bases between them. The CDR3 totals 12 residues. The CDR3 loop reads CASSWSGGELFF. In DNA, the CDR3 is TGTGCCAGCAGCTGGTCGGGCGGGGAGCTGTTTTTT.

Only one count was recorded for this clone. The CDR3 bases are TGCGCCAGCAGTGAGACGACAGGGGGCGAGGGCGCTTTCTTT. Protein: CASSETTGGEGAFF. The gene calls are TRBV10-1 and TRBJ1-1; 10 positions match TRBD1. This CDR3 region has 14 residues. After removal of 2 bases from V and 11 bases from J, the junction contained 8 bases not matched to a gene. The germline gives CDR1 WNHNN, CDR2 SYGVQD (reference sequence).

The J gene is TRBJ2-7, the V gene TRBV5-6; the D gene could be TRBD1 or TRBD2 (5 bases each). This CDR3 has 16 amino acids. The V end lost 4 bases, the J end lost 1 base, and 18 bases lay between the germline ends. CDR1 and CDR2 from the germline V gene are SGHDT and YYEEEE. The DNA for the CDR3 is TGTGCCAGCAGCCCCGTGGGATTGGGGGTGTCCTACGAGCAGTACTTC. Translated: CASSPVGLGVSYEQYF.

V and J are TRBV5-1 and TRBJ2-1; D unclear. In germline, CDR1 is SGHRS, CDR2 YFSETQ. Trimming left V 0 bases short and J 5 bases short, with 9 bases between. This CDR3 contains 14 residues. As DNA, the CDR3 is TGCGCCAGCAGCTTGGACTCTTTGGACAATGAGCAGTTCTTC. Translated, it gives CASSLDSLDNEQFF.

This clone was seen a single time. The CDR3 DNA is TGTGCCAGCAGCTTAGAGGTGGGGGGCCTCCACTTT. This gives the protein CASSLEVGGLHF. The chain has TRBV7-2 and TRBJ1-6; D may be TRBD1 (5 bases). Germline V CDR1 and CDR2: SGHTA, FQGNSA. V was clipped by 1 base and J by 15 bases, with 10 bases between them. CDR3 length: 12 amino acids.

Notes on this clone: Other nucleotide sequences from this sample produce the same CDR3. The genes are TRBV19 and TRBJ2-7; 8 bases agree with TRBD1. The CDR3 contains 14 residues. Trimming at V came to 1 base and at J to 2 bases, leaving 1 base not matched to a gene. Looked up from germline, CDR1 is LNHDA and CDR2 is SQIVND (reference sequence). CDR3 DNA sequence: TGTGCCAGTAGTATAGTACAGGGGGCCTACGAGCAGTACTTC. Translating gives CASSIVQGAYEQYF.

The V and J genes are TRBV13 and TRBJ1-2; unclear D gene. CDR3 length: 12 residues. V lost 3 bases to trimming and J lost 6 bases, with 8 bases between them. Germline CDR1 reads PRHDT; CDR2 reads FYEKMQ (reference sequence). CDR3 nucleotide sequence: TGTGCCAGCAGCTTCTCAGGACATGGCTACACCTTC. It specifies CASSFSGHGYTF.

The chain uses TRBV10-3 and TRBJ2-5; 8 bases are a match to TRBD1. The V and J ends lost 8 bases and 2 bases, in that order; junction bases with no gene match: 4. Germline lookup yields CDR1 ENHRY and CDR2 SYGVKD. The CDR3 has 13 residues. CDR3 sequence reads: CAIGQGKQETQYF. CDR3 DNA: TGTGCCATCGGACAGGGCAAACAAGAGACCCAGTACTTC.

Here the CDR3 DNA reads TGTGCCAGCAGCCTGGGACGCCGGGGCAACAGAGAGACCCAGTACTTC. Protein: CASSLGRRGNRETQYF. The chain uses TRBV28 and TRBJ2-5; D could derive from TRBD1 or TRBD2 (5 bases each). Trimming took 6 bases from V and 4 from J, leaving 21 bases between them. CDR1 and CDR2 from the germline V gene are MDHEN and SYDVKM. CDR3 size: 16 residues.

This chain joins TRBV12-5 and TRBJ2-2; possibly TRBD2 for D (5 bases). Germline loops: CDR1 LGHNT, CDR2 FRNRAP. V lost 6 bases to trimming and J lost 1 base, with 12 bases between them. The CDR3 consists of 15 residues. The CDR3 protein is CASGRSAVNTGELFF. The CDR3 nucleotides are TGTGCTAGTGGGAGATCAGCGGTGAACACCGGGGAGCTGTTTTTT. The full variable domain, its missing parts supplied by reference TRBV12-5 and TRBJ2-2, is DARVTQTPRHKVTEMGQEVTMRCQPILGHNTVFWYRQTMMQGLELLAYFRNRAPLDDSGMPKDRFSAEMPDATLATLKIQPSEPRDSAVYFCASGRSAVNTGELFFGEGSRLTVL.

The chain combines TRBV3-1 (or the pseudogene TRBV3-2) with TRBJ2-5; D might be TRBD1 (5 bases). The CDR3 covers 14 residues. V dropped 4 bases and J dropped 2 bases, with 11 bases sitting between them. In germline, CDR1 is LGHDT, CDR2 YNNKEL (reference sequence). The CDR3 loop reads CASSLRRQQETQYF. In DNA form, the CDR3 reads TGTGCCAGCAGCCTCCGGAGACAGCAAGAGACCCAGTACTTC.